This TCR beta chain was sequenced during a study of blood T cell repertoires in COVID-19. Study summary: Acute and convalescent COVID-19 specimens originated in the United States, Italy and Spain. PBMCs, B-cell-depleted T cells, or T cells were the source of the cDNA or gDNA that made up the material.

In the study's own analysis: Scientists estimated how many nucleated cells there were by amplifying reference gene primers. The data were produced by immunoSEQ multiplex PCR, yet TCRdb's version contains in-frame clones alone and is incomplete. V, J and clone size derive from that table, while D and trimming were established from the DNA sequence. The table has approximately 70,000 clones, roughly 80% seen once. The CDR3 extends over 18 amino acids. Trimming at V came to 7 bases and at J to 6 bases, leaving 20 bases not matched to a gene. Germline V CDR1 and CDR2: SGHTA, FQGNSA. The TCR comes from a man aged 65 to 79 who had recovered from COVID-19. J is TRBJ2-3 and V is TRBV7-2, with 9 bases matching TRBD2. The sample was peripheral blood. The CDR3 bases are TGTGCCAGCACCATACCTCGCGGGGTAGCGGGAGCCGGGGATACGCAGTATTTT. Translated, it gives CASTIPRGVAGAGDTQYF.